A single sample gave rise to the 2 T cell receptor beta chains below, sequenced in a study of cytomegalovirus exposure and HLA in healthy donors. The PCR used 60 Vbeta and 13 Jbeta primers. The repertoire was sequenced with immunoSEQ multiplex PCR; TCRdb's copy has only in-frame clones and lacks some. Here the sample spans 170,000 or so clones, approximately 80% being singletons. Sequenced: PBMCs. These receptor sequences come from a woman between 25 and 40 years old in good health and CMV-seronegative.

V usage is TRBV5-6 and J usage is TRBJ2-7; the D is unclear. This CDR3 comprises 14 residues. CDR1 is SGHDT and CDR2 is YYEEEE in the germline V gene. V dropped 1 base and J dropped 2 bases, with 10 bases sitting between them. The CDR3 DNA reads TGTGCCAGCAGCTTGACGGTCAATGCCTACGAGCAGTACTTC. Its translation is CASSLTVNAYEQYF.

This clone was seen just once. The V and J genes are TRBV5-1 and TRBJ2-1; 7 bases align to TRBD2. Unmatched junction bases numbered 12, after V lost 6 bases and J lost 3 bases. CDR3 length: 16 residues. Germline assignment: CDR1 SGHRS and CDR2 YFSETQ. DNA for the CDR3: TGCGCCAGCACCCTCACACCCAGCGGGGTCTACAATGAGCAGTTCTTC. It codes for CASTLTPSGVYNEQFF.